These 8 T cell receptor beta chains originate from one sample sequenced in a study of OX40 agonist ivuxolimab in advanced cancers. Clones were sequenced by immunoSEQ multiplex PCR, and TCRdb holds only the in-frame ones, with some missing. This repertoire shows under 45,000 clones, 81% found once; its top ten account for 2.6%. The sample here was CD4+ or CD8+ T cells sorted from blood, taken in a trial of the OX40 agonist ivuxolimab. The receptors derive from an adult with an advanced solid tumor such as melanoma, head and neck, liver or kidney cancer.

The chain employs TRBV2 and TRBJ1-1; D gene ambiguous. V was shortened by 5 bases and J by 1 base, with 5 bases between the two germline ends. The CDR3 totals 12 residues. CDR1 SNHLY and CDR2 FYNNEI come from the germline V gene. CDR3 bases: TGTGCCAGCAGTAGGCAGAACACTGAAGCTTTCTTT. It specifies CASSRQNTEAFF.

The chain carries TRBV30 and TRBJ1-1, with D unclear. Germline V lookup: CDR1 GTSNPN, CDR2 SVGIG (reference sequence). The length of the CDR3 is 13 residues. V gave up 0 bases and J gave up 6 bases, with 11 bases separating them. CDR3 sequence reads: CAWSVWGGSEAFF. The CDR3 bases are TGTGCCTGGAGTGTATGGGGTGGATCTGAAGCTTTCTTT.

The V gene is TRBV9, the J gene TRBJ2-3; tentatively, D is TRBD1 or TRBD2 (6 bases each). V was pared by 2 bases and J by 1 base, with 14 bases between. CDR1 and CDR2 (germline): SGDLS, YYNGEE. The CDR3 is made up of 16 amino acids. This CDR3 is CASSVGGLGGTDTQYF. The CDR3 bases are TGTGCCAGCAGCGTTGGGGGGCTAGGGGGCACAGATACGCAGTATTTT.

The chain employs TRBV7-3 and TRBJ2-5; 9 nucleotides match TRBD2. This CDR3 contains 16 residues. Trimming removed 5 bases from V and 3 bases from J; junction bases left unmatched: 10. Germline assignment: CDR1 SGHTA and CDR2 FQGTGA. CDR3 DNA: TGTGCCAGCAGCCCCACTAGCGGGCCTCCAGAAGAGACCCAGTACTTC. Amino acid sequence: CASSPTSGPPEETQYF.

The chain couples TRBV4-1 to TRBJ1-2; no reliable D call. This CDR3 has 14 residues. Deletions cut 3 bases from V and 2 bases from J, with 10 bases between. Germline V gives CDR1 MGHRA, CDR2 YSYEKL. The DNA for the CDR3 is TGCGCCAGCAGCCAGGAGACGGGAAACTATGGCTACACCTTC. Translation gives CASSQETGNYGYTF.

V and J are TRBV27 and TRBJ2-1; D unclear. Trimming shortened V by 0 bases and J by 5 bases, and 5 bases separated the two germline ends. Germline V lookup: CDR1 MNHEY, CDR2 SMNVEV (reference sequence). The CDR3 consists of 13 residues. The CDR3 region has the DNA TGTGCCAGCAGTTTATCCCTTAACAATGAGCAGTTCTTC. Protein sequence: CASSLSLNNEQFF.

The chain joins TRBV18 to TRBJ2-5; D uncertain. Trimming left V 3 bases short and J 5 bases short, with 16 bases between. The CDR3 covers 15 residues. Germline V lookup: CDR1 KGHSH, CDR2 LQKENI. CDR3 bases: TGTGCCAGCTCACCCAGCATACCCCGATTGGAGACCCAGTACTTC. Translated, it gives CASSPSIPRLETQYF.

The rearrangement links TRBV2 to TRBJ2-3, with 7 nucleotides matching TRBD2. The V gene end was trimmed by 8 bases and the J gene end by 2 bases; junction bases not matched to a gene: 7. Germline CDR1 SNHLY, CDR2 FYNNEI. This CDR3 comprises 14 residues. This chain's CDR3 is CASGRDYSTDTQYF. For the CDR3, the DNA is TGTGCCAGCGGCCGGGACTATTCCACAGATACGCAGTATTTT. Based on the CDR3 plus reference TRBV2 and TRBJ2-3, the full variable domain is EPEVTQTPSHQVTQMGQEVILRCVPISNHLYFYWYRQILGQKVEFLVSFYNNEISEKSEIFDDQFSVERPDGSNFTLKIRSTKLEDSAMYFCASGRDYSTDTQYFGPGTRLTVL.